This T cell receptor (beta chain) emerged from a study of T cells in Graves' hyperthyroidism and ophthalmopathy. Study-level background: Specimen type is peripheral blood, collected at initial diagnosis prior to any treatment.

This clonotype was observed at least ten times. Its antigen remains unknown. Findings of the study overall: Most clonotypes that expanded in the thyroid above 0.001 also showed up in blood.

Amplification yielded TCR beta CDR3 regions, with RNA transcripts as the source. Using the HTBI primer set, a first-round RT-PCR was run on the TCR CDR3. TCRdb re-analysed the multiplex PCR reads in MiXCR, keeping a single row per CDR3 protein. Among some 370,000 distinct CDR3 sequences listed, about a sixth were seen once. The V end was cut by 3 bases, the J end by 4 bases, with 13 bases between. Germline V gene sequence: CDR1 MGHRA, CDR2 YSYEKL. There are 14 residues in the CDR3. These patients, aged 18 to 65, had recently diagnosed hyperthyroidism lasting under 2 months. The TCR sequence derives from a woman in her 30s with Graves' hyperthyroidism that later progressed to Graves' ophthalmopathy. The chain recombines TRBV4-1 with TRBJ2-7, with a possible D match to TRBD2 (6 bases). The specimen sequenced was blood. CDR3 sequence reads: CASSQADYLYEQYF. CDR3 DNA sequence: TGCGCCAGCAGCCAGGCGGACTACCTTTACGAGCAGTACTTC.